A single sample is the source of the 18 T cell receptor beta chains below, sequenced in a study of blood T cell repertoires in COVID-19. TCRdb's table, derived via immunoSEQ multiplex PCR, lists solely in-frame clones and lacks some. The data contain hundreds of thousands of clones, over 75% of them singletons. The sequencing input was peripheral blood. The source of these receptors is a woman aged 50 to 65 with active or convalescent COVID-19.

The chain employs TRBV7-6 and TRBJ1-1; D gene uncertain. The CDR3 length is 13 residues. Looked up from germline, CDR1 is SGHVS and CDR2 is FNYEAQ. Trimming removed 2 bases from V and 7 bases from J, with 11 bases in between. The CDR3 DNA follows: TGTGCCAGCAGCTTACAAACAAGAGGTGAAGCTTTCTTT. It yields the protein CASSLQTRGEAFF.

This sequence joins TRBV7-9 and TRBJ2-1; D is possibly TRBD1 (5 bases). Germline loops: CDR1 SEHNR, CDR2 FQNEAQ (reference sequence). V lost 5 bases and J lost 0, with 20 bases in between. This CDR3 contains 18 residues. The CDR3 nucleotides are TGTGCCAGCAGCCACACATTTTGGACAACACTCTCCTACAATGAGCAGTTCTTC. It codes for CASSHTFWTTLSYNEQFF. The full variable domain, completed using reference TRBV7-9 and TRBJ2-1, is DTGVSQNPRHKITKRGQNVTFRCDPISEHNRLYWYRQTLGQGPEFLTYFQNEAQLEKSRLLSDRFSAERPKGSFSTLEIQRTEQGDSAMYLCASSHTFWTTLSYNEQFFGPGTRLTVL.

V is TRBV14 and J is TRBJ1-2, with TRBD1 as a possible D gene (5 bases). Trimming removed 8 bases at V and 3 bases at J, with 13 bases between. Germline V gives CDR1 SGHDN, CDR2 FVKESK. This CDR3 region has 13 residues. The CDR3 region has the DNA TGTGCCAGCGCCGGGCAGGGCTACTATGGCTACACCTTC. The encoded protein is CASAGQGYYGYTF.

The chain employs TRBV27 and TRBJ2-5, with D possibly TRBD2 on 7 matching bases. The germline V and J ends were trimmed by 5 bases and 5 bases, with 15 bases remaining between them. CDR1 MNHEY and CDR2 SMNVEV come from the germline V gene (reference sequence). This CDR3 has 14 amino acids. The CDR3 protein is CASSQAGQAETQYF. The CDR3 DNA follows: TGTGCCAGCAGTCAAGCGGGACAAGCGGAGACCCAGTACTTC.

The genes are TRBV4-1 and TRBJ2-7; TRBD2 matches 11 bases. Germline CDR1 is MGHRA and CDR2 is YSYEKL. V gave up 3 bases and J gave up 2 bases; unmatched junction bases: 9. The length of the CDR3 is 17 residues. The CDR3 protein is CASSQRLAGGPTYEQYF. CDR3 DNA sequence: TGCGCCAGCAGCCAGCGGCTAGCGGGAGGCCCCACCTACGAGCAGTACTTC.

The V gene is TRBV4-2, the J gene TRBJ2-7; D is uncertain. The germline CDR1 and CDR2 sequences are LGHNA and YNFKEQ. This CDR3 has 15 amino acids. The ends were cut back, 4 bases at V and 3 bases at J, with 16 bases in the middle. The CDR3 nucleotides are TGTGCCAGCAGCCCAACCCCCCGCAGGAACTACGAGCAGTACTTC. Encoded protein: CASSPTPRRNYEQYF.

This clone was found once. J is TRBJ1-2 and V is TRBV15; 8 bases are a match to TRBD1. After removal of 0 bases from V and 4 bases from J, the junction contained 4 bases not matched to a gene. Germline V lookup: CDR1 LNHNV, CDR2 YYDKDF (reference sequence). The CDR3 runs to 15 residues. CDR3 in DNA: TGTGCCACCAGCAGAGATTCAGGGGGCCCCTATGGCTACACCTTC. It encodes CATSRDSGGPYGYTF.

The J gene is TRBJ1-5, the V gene TRBV19; D unresolved. CDR1 is LNHDA and CDR2 is SQIVND in the germline V gene (reference sequence). This CDR3 comprises 14 residues. Trimming removed 5 bases from V and 5 bases from J, with 13 bases in between. The CDR3 DNA reads TGTGCCAGTAGTGGGCCCAGGTCGGATCAGCCCCAGCATTTT. Amino acid sequence: CASSGPRSDQPQHF.

The chain combines TRBV3-1 (or the pseudogene TRBV3-2) with TRBJ2-7, with 11 bases aligning to TRBD2. Trimming removed 1 base from V and 7 bases from J; junction bases left unmatched: 6. This CDR3 spans 15 amino acids. Germline V gene data show CDR1 as LGHDT and CDR2 as YNNKEL (reference sequence). CDR3 DNA sequence: TGTGCCAGCAGCCAAGTAGCGGGGGGGCCATGGGAGCAGTACTTC. This translates into CASSQVAGGPWEQYF.

This chain joins TRBV5-1 and TRBJ1-1, with D possibly matching TRBD1 (6 bases). V was trimmed by 2 bases and J by 4 bases, leaving 21 bases between them. The CDR3 sequence is 17 residues long. Germline assignment: CDR1 SGHRS and CDR2 YFSETQ. CDR3 residues: CASSLHSGGGLSTEAFF. CDR3 DNA sequence: TGCGCCAGCAGCTTACATTCGGGAGGGGGGTTGAGCACTGAAGCTTTCTTT.

The chain links TRBV4-2 to TRBJ2-7, with TRBD2 matching over 13 bases. Looked up from germline, CDR1 is LGHNA and CDR2 is YNFKEQ. This CDR3 is built from 15 residues. Trimming cost V 4 bases and J 4 bases; bases outside gene matches: 4. This chain's CDR3 is CASSPTSGGAYEQYF. For the CDR3, the DNA is TGTGCCAGCAGCCCAACTAGCGGGGGGGCATACGAGCAGTACTTC.

For this clone: Other DNA sequences of this sample code for an identical CDR3. The chain carries TRBV6-5 and TRBJ1-5, with 10 positions matching TRBD1. The germline V gene has CDR1 MNHEY and CDR2 SVGAGI. V lost 5 bases, J lost 2 bases, and 3 bases stayed unmatched. This CDR3 comprises 15 residues. The chain's CDR3 is CASSRDRGGNQPQHF. DNA for the CDR3: TGTGCCAGCAGTAGGGACAGGGGCGGCAATCAGCCCCAGCATTTT.

This clone occurred once. The rearrangement links TRBV28 to TRBJ2-1; a weak D match, TRBD1 (5 bases). V lost 3 bases and J lost 0, with 12 bases in between. This CDR3 contains 16 residues. Germline CDR1 and CDR2: MDHEN and SYDVKM. CDR3 residues: CASSLGIRVSYNEQFF. The CDR3 nucleotides are TGTGCCAGCAGTTTGGGAATCAGGGTCTCCTACAATGAGCAGTTCTTC. The variable domain in full, completed from reference TRBV28 and TRBJ2-1, reads DVKVTQSSRYLVKRTGEKVFLECVQDMDHENMFWYRQDPGLGLRLIYFSYDVKMKEKGDIPEGYSVSREKKERFSLILESASTNQTSMYLCASSLGIRVSYNEQFFGPGTRLTVL.

The chain is built from TRBV29-1 and TRBJ1-2; D remains unclear. The V end lost 5 bases, the J end lost 2 bases, and 15 bases lay between the germline ends. Germline CDR1 reads SQVTM; CDR2 reads ANQGSEA. The CDR3 totals 14 residues. Here the CDR3 DNA reads TGCAGCGTTATCGGCGGAGCTGGGAACTATGGCTACACCTTC. This codes for CSVIGGAGNYGYTF.

For the CDR3, the DNA is TGTGCCAGCAGTTTCAGGGACAGCAGTGAAGCTTTCTTT. This translates into CASSFRDSSEAFF. The chain recombines TRBV27 with TRBJ1-1; 7 bases agree with TRBD1. V was clipped by 3 bases and J by 7 bases; unmatched bases: 5. This CDR3 region has 13 residues. CDR1 and CDR2 from the germline V gene are MNHEY and SMNVEV (reference sequence).

V gene TRBV6-6 combines with J gene TRBJ1-5; 7 nucleotides line up with TRBD1. CDR3 length: 16 amino acids. Germline assignment: CDR1 MNHNY and CDR2 SVGAGI (reference sequence). The V segment lost 0 bases and the J segment 3 bases; nucleotides outside the gene matches: 5. The DNA for the CDR3 is TGTGCCAGCAGTTACTCCGCCGGGACAGTCAATCAGCCCCAGCATTTT. Protein sequence: CASSYSAGTVNQPQHF.

On this clone itself: This sample also contains other DNA sequences that code for the same CDR3. V usage is TRBV5-1 and J usage is TRBJ1-6, with TRBD1 matching 7 bases. The V segment lost 4 bases and the J segment 0 bases; nucleotides outside the gene matches: 4. Germline CDR1 is SGHRS and CDR2 is YFSETQ. CDR3 length: 16 residues. The CDR3 DNA is TGCGCCAGCAGCCCGGGACAGAGCTCCTATAATTCACCCCTCCACTTT. As protein: CASSPGQSSYNSPLHF.

The chain has TRBV27 and TRBJ1-4; a possible D gene is TRBD1 (5 bases). V lost 1 base to trimming and J lost 14 bases, with 11 bases between them. This CDR3 contains 12 residues. Germline CDR1 and CDR2: MNHEY and SMNVEV (reference sequence). This CDR3 is CASSLLGGTLFF. CDR3 DNA: TGTGCCAGCAGTTTATTAGGAGGGACCCTGTTTTTT.